The sequence of this TCR beta chain was determined in a study of T cell responses to AZD1222 COVID-19 vaccine. Study as a whole: Second doses that came at about 4 or about 12 weeks were put together. Notes on the study in general: Females outnumbered males among donors, who were mostly white British; clonal diversity was possibly underestimated.

Of note for this clone: No antigen is known for it.

This CDR3 has 14 residues. Germline CDR1 reads SNHLY; CDR2 reads FYNNEI. Unmatched junction bases numbered 6, after V lost 7 bases and J lost 0 bases. Using immunoSEQ multiplex PCR, the repertoire was profiled, and TCRdb retains in-frame clones only, with some absent. The profile shows over 100,000 clones, around nine tenths of them singletons. This receptor was identified in an adult in good health. This chain connects TRBV2 to TRBJ2-7; 7 bases are a match to TRBD1. The source material was peripheral blood, sampled on day 0 of AZD1222 vaccination. CDR3 sequence: CASKTGHSSYEQYF. The CDR3 DNA sequence: TGTGCCAGCAAGACAGGGCACAGCTCCTACGAGCAGTACTTC.